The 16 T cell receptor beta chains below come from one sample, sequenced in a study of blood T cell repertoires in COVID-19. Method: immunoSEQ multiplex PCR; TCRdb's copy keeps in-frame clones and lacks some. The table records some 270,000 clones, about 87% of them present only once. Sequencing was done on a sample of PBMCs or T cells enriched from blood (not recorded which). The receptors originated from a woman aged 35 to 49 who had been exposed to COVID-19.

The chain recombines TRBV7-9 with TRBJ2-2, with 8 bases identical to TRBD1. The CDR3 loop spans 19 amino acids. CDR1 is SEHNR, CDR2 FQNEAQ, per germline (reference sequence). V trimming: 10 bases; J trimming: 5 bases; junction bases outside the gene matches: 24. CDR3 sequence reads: CAIRETGASTTSRTGELFF. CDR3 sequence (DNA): TGTGCCATCCGAGAGACAGGGGCCTCTACAACGTCCCGTACCGGGGAGCTGTTTTTT.

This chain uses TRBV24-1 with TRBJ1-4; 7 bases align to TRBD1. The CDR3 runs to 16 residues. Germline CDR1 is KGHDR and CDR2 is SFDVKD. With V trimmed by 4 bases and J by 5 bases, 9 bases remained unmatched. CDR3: CATSDPGQGVNEKLFF. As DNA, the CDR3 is TGTGCCACCAGTGACCCAGGTCAGGGGGTGAATGAAAAACTGTTTTTT.

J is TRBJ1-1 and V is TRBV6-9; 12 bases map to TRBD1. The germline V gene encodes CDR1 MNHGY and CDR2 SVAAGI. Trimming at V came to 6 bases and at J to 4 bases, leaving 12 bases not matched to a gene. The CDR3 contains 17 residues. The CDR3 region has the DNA TGTGCCAGCAGATCTCCGGGACAGGGGGCGCCGGGCACTGAAGCTTTCTTT. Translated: CASRSPGQGAPGTEAFF.

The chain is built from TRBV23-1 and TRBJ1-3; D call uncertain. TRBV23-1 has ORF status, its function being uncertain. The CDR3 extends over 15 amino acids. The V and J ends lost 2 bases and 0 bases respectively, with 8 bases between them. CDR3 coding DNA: TGCGCCAGCAGTCAAGGAAGGAGCTCTGGAAACACCATATATTTT. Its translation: CASSQGRSSGNTIYF.

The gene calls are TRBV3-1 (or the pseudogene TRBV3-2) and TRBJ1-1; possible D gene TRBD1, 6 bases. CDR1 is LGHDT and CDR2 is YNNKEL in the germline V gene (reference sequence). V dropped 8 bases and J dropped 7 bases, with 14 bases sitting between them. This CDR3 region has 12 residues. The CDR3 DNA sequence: TGTGCCAGCGAGGGGGTGGGGAATGAAGCTTTCTTT. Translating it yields CASEGVGNEAFF.

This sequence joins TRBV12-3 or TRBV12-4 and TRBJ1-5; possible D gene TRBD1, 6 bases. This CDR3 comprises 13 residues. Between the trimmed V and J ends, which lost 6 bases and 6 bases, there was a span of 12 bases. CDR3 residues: CASRPDRTQPQHF. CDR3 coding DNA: TGTGCCAGCAGACCAGACAGGACTCAGCCCCAGCATTTT.

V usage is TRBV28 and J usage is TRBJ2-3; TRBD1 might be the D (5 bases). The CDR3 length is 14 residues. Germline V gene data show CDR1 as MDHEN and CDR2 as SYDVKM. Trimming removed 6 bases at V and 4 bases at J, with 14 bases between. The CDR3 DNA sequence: TGTGCCAGCAGAATGGGGCTAGTAGCAGATACGCAGTATTTT. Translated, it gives CASRMGLVADTQYF.

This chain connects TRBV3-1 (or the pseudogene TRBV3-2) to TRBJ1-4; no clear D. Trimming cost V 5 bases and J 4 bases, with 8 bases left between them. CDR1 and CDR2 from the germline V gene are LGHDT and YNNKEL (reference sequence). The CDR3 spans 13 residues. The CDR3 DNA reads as TGTGCCAGCAGCTCAGTTTATAATGAAAAACTGTTTTTT. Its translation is CASSSVYNEKLFF.

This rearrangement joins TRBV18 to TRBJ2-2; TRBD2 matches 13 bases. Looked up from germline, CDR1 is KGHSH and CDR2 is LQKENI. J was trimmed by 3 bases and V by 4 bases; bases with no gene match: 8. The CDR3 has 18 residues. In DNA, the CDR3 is TGTGCCAGCTCACTTCAGGGGACTAGCGGGACCCACACCGGGGAGCTGTTTTTT. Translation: CASSLQGTSGTHTGELFF.

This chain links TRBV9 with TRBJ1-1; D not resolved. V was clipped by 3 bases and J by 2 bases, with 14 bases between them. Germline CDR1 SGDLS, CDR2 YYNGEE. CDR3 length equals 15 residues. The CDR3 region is CASSAVGLKNTEAFF. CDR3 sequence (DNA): TGTGCCAGCAGCGCCGTTGGGCTGAAAAACACTGAAGCTTTCTTT.

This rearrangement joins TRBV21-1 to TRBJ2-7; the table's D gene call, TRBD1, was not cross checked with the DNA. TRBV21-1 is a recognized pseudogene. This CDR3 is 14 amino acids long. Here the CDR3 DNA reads TGTGCCAGCAGCAAAGCGGGACAGGGTGACGAGCAGTACGTC. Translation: CASSKAGQGDEQYV.

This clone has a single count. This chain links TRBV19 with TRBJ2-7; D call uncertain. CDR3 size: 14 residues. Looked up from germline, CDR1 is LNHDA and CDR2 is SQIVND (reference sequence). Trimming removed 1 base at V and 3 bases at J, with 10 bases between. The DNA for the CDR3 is TGTGCCAGTAGTATAGCCGTGAGTAGCTACGAGCAGTACTTC. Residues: CASSIAVSSYEQYF.

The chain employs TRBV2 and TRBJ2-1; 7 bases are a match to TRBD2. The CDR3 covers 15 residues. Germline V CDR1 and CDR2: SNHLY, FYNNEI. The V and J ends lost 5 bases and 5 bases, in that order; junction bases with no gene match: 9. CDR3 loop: CASSREGSRNNEQFF. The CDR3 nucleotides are TGTGCCAGCAGTAGGGAGGGGAGCCGAAACAATGAGCAGTTCTTC.

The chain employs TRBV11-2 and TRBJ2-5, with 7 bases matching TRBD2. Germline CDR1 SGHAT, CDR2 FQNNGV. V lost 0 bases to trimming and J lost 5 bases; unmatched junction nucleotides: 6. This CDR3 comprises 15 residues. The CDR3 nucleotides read TGTGCCAGCAGCTTAGAATGGGCGGGAGAGGAGACCCAGTACTTC. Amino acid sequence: CASSLEWAGEETQYF.

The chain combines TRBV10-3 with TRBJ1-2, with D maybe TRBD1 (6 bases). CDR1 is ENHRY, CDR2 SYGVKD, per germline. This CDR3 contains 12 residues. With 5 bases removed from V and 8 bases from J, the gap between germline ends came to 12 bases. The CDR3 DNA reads TGTGCCATCAGTAGCAGGGGCCGGGGCTACACCTTC. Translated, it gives CAISSRGRGYTF.

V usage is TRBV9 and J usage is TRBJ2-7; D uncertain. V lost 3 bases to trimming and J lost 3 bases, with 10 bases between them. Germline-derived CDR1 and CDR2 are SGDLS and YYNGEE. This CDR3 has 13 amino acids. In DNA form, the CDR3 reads TGTGCCAGCAGCGGAGAACCTTACTACGAGCAGTACTTC. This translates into CASSGEPYYEQYF.